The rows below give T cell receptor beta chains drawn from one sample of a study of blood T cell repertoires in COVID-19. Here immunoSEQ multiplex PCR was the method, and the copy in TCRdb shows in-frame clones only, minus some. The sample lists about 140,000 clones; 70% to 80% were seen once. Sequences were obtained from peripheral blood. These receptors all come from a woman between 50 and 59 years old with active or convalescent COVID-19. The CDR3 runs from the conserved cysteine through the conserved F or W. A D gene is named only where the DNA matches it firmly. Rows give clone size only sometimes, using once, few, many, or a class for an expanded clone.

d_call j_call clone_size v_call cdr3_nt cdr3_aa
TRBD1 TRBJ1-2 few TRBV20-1 TGCAGTGCTAGTACTCCCGGGACAGGGGGCTACACCTTC CSASTPGTGGYTF
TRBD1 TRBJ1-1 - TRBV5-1 TGCGCCAGCAGCGAGGGACAGGCGAACACTGAAGCTTTCTTT CASSEGQANTEAFF
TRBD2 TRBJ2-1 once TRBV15 TGTGCCACCAGCAGAGACCGGCGGGGGGGTTACAATGAGCAGTTCTTC CATSRDRRGGYNEQFF
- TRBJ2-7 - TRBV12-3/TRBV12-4 TGTGCCAGCAGTTTAAATTTATACGAGCAGTACTTC CASSLNLYEQYF
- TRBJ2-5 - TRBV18 TGTGCCAGCTCACCATTGGGCAGAGAGACCCAGTACTTC CASSPLGRETQYF
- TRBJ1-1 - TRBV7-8 TGTGCCAGCAGCTTAAGGGGCATGAACACTGAAGCTTTCTTT CASSLRGMNTEAFF
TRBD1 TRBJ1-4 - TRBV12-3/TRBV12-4 TGTGCCAGCAGGACAGGGGGGGAGGAAAAACTGTTTTTT CASRTGGEEKLFF
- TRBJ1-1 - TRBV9 TGTGCCAGCAGCCCCGTCCCAGGGTTGAACACTGAAGCTTTCTTT CASSPVPGLNTEAFF
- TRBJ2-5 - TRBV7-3 TGTGCCAGCAGCTTTTTCGGAGAGACCCAGTACTTC CASSFFGETQYF
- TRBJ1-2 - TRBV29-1 TGCAGCGCCGGGCCATTCGCAGGGGCCAAAGATTATGGCTACACCTTC CSAGPFAGAKDYGYTF
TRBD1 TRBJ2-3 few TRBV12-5 TGTGCTAGTGGCTCAGGGACAGGGGCAGATACGCAGTATTTT CASGSGTGADTQYF
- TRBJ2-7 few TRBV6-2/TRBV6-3 TGTGCCAGCAGTTCGACAGCCTACGAGCAGTACTTC CASSSTAYEQYF
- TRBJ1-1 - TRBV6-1 TGTGCCAGCAGTGAAGCAATGCAGGGAAGGCCTGAAGCTTTCTTT CASSEAMQGRPEAFF
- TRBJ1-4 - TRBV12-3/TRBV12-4 TGTGCCAGCAGTCTCGACAGTGAAAAACTGTTTTTT CASSLDSEKLFF
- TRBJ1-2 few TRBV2 TGTGCCAGCAGTCGGGGGAACTATGGCTACACCTTC CASSRGNYGYTF
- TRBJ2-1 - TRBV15 TGTGCCACCAGCAGAGCTTACAATGAGCAGTTCTTC CATSRAYNEQFF
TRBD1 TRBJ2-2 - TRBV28 TGTGCCAGCGGCGCAGGGGGAAACACCGGGGAGCTGTTTTTT CASGAGGNTGELFF
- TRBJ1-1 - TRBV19 TGTGCCAGTAGCTCCCCACCCGCGGGGCTACGGAACACTGAAGCTTTCTTT CASSSPPAGLRNTEAFF
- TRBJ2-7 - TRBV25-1 TGTGCCAGCAGTGAATCCTTGGGGGGTAACTACGAGCAGTACTTC CASSESLGGNYEQYF
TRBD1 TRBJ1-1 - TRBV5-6 TGTGCCAGCAGCATACCGGGACAGGGACAAACTGAAGCTTTCTTT CASSIPGQGQTEAFF
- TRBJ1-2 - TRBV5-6 TGTGCCAGCAGCTATAGGGAGTTCCATGGCTACACCTTC CASSYREFHGYTF
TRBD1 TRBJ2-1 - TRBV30 TGTGCCTGGAGTGTATCCAGGGGGCGGCGGGAGCAGTTCTTC CAWSVSRGRREQFF
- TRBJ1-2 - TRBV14 TGTGCCAGCAGCCCGACACCTCACTATGGCTACACCTTC CASSPTPHYGYTF
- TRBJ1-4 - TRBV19 TGTGCCAGTAATCAACTGACAGGAGGCAGTGAAAAACTGTTTTTT CASNQLTGGSEKLFF
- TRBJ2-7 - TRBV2 TGTGCCAGCAGTGCCCCGTTTGCGTACGAGCAGTACTTC CASSAPFAYEQYF
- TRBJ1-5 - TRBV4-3 TGCGCGGCGGGGACGAGAAATCAGCCCCAGCATTTT CAAGTRNQPQHF
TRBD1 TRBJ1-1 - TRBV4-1 TGCGCCAGCAGCCAAGATCCCACCGGGACAGGGGGCATGAACACTGAAGCTTTCTTT CASSQDPTGTGGMNTEAFF
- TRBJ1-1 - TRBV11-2 TGTGCCAGCAACTCGCAAACAGGGAGCACTGAAGCTTTCTTT CASNSQTGSTEAFF
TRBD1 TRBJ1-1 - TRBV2 TGTGCCAGCAGTGAATGGGACAGGGGTAACACTGAAGCTTTCTTT CASSEWDRGNTEAFF
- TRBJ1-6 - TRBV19 TGTGCCAGTAGTAGAGATAACAGGGTGTACTCACCCCTCCACTTT CASSRDNRVYSPLHF
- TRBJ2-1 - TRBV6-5 TGTGCCAGCCCCCCGGCGGGATTAAAAGGAAATGAGCAGTTCTTC CASPPAGLKGNEQFF
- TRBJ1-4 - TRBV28 TGTGCCAGCAGACGAGGGAGGCAGGGCGTAAAACTGTTTTTT CASRRGRQGVKLFF
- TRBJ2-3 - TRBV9 TGTGCCAGCAGCGTAGGTAGCGGCACAGATACGCAGTATTTT CASSVGSGTDTQYF
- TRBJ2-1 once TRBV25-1 TGTGCCAGCAGTGAAGGGCTTCTTGAGCAGTTCTTC CASSEGLLEQFF
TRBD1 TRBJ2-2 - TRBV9 TGTGCCAGCAGCGTAGGGACAGGGGGCACCGGGGAGCTGTTTTTT CASSVGTGGTGELFF
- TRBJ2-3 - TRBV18 TGTGCCAGCTCACCACAATCGGTGGCGAGGGGGACAGATACGCAGTATTTT CASSPQSVARGTDTQYF
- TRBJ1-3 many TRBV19 TGTGCCAGTACCCGAGGAGGCTCTGGAAACACCATATATTTT CASTRGGSGNTIYF
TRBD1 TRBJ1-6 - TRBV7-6 TGTGCCAGCAGCTTGGGGACAGGGAGCAATTCACCCCTCCACTTT CASSLGTGSNSPLHF
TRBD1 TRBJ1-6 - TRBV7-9 TGTGCCAGCAGCCTGGGACAGGGGGCTTATAATTCACCCCTCCACTTT CASSLGQGAYNSPLHF
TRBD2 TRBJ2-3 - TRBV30 TGTGCCTGGAGTGGAATAGCGGGGGGGCAGAGAGATACGCAGTATTTT CAWSGIAGGQRDTQYF
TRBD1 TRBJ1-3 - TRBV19 TGTGCCAGTAGCGCCACTCGGGACAGTAAACCGATAAACACCATATATTTT CASSATRDSKPINTIYF
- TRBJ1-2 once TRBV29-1 TGCAGCGTTGAGCGGGACGGCGGCTATGGCTACACCTTC CSVERDGGYGYTF
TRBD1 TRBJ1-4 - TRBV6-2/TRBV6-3 TGTGCCAGCAGTTCCGCCGGGACAGGGGATGAAAAACTGTTTTTT CASSSAGTGDEKLFF
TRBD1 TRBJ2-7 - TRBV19 TGTGCCAGTAGTGTACAGGGGAAGGAACCCTACGAGCAGTACTTC CASSVQGKEPYEQYF
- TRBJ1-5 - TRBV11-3 TGTGCCACTCCCCTTCCGGTGGGCTCAACGGATAGCAATCAGCCCCAGCATTTT CATPLPVGSTDSNQPQHF
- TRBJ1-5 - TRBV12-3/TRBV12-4 TGTGCCAGCAGCAGGGGAAACAATCAGCCCCAGCATTTT CASSRGNNQPQHF
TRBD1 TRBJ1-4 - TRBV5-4 TGTGCCAGCAGCCAATTCCCCCCCCGGACAGGAGACGAAAAACTGTTTTTT CASSQFPPRTGDEKLFF
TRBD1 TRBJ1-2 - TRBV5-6 TGTGCCAGCAGCACAGGACAGGAGACTAACTATGGCTACACCTTC CASSTGQETNYGYTF
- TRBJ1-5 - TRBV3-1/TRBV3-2 TGTGCCAGCAGCCAAGTTGAGGGCCAGCCCCAGCATTTT CASSQVEGQPQHF
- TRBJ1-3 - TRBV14 TGTGCCATCCTAGACTTCTACTCTGGAAACACCATATATTTT CAILDFYSGNTIYF
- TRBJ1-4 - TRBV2 TGTGCCAGCGGCCAACAGGGCCGGGTAAAACTGTTTTTT CASGQQGRVKLFF
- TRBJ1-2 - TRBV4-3 TGCGCCAGCAGCCAAGAATCCCTCGGGGGGCTCTATGGCTACACCTTC CASSQESLGGLYGYTF
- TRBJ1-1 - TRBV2 TGTGCCAGCAGCGATATGGAGAGGACTGAAGCTTTCTTT CASSDMERTEAFF
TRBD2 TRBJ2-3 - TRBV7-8 TGTGCCAGCAGCCCGGGACTAGCGTCCGATACGCAGTATTTT CASSPGLASDTQYF
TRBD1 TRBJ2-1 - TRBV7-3 TGTGCCAGCAGCCCCTTTCGGACAGGGCAATACAATGAGCAGTTCTTC CASSPFRTGQYNEQFF